Below are 24 T cell receptor beta chains sequenced from a single sample in a study of cytomegalovirus exposure and HLA in healthy donors. Vbeta (60) and Jbeta (13) primers were used in the PCR. Clones were read by immunoSEQ multiplex PCR, and TCRdb kept only the in-frame ones, dropping some. The table for this sample gives approximately 150,000 clones. Sequencing input: PBMCs. The origin of the receptors is a woman under 30 in good health and CMV-seronegative.

DNA for the CDR3: TGTGCCAGTACTCTCCTCGGGGGAAAACTGTTTTTT. Translation: CASTLLGGKLFF. The chain uses TRBV19 and TRBJ1-4; possibly TRBD1 for D (5 bases). Germline-derived CDR1 and CDR2 are LNHDA and SQIVND (reference sequence). This CDR3 spans 12 amino acids. Between the trimmed V and J ends, which lost 7 bases and 10 bases, there was a span of 13 bases.

The chain employs TRBV27 and TRBJ2-7, with D perhaps matching TRBD1 (6 bases). The length of the CDR3 is 13 residues. Trimming shortened V by 8 bases and J by 4 bases, and 15 bases separated the two germline ends. Germline lookup yields CDR1 MNHEY and CDR2 SMNVEV (reference sequence). CDR3 loop: CASGGQIGYEQYV. The DNA for the CDR3 is TGTGCCAGCGGAGGACAGATTGGATACGAGCAGTACGTC.

V gene TRBV4-1 combines with J gene TRBJ2-5; D might be TRBD2 (7 bases). Germline V gene sequence: CDR1 MGHRA, CDR2 YSYEKL. The CDR3 has 14 residues. The V and J ends lost 3 bases and 7 bases respectively, with 15 bases between them. In DNA, the CDR3 is TGCGCCAGCAGCCAGGAAACAGGGAGGGGGACCCAGTACTTC. The encoded protein is CASSQETGRGTQYF.

The chain recombines TRBV5-4 with TRBJ2-7; 8 bases fit TRBD1. With 0 bases clipped from V and 2 bases from J, the junction kept 4 bases outside the gene matches. Germline values: CDR1 SGHNT, CDR2 YYREEE (reference sequence). The CDR3 loop spans 15 amino acids. The CDR3 region is CASSLGGQATYEQYF. For the CDR3, the DNA is TGTGCCAGCAGCTTGGGGGGACAGGCGACCTACGAGCAGTACTTC.

The chain has TRBV10-3 and TRBJ2-7; D is unclear. CDR1 and CDR2 (germline): ENHRY, SYGVKD. The CDR3 consists of 15 residues. Trimming left V 0 bases short and J 2 bases short, with 11 bases between. The CDR3 here is CAISESIGLAYEQYV. Here the CDR3 DNA reads TGTGCCATCAGTGAGTCGATAGGGCTAGCCTACGAGCAGTACGTC.

The chain combines TRBV7-2 with TRBJ1-1; D gene unclear. Germline lookup yields CDR1 SGHTA and CDR2 FQGNSA. Trimming shortened V by 3 bases and J by 5 bases, and 10 bases separated the two germline ends. The CDR3 spans 13 residues. CDR3 sequence: CASSFGVRTEAFF. The CDR3 DNA sequence: TGTGCCAGCAGCTTCGGAGTAAGGACTGAAGCTTTCTTT.

The genes are TRBV4-3 and TRBJ1-2; no clear D. Germline V gives CDR1 LGHNA, CDR2 YSLEER. This CDR3 region has 15 residues. Trimming stripped 1 base from V and 7 bases from J, with 16 bases between. DNA for the CDR3: TGCGCCAGCAGCCAAGCGTGGGCCGTGAGGGTTGGCTACACCTTC. Protein sequence: CASSQAWAVRVGYTF.

The rearrangement uses TRBV6-1 and TRBJ2-7, with 9 bases matching TRBD1. Per the germline V gene, CDR1 is MNHNS and CDR2 is SASEGT. Trimming removed 5 bases from V and 5 bases from J; junction bases left unmatched: 4. The length of the CDR3 is 13 residues. This chain's CDR3 is CASSTGTGNEQYF. The DNA for the CDR3 is TGTGCCAGCAGTACCGGGACAGGGAACGAGCAGTACTTC.

V is TRBV10-1 and J is TRBJ2-1, with D perhaps matching TRBD1 (5 bases). Germline V lookup: CDR1 WNHNN, CDR2 SYGVQD (reference sequence). This CDR3 has 12 amino acids. Trimming removed 2 bases at V and 9 bases at J, with 8 bases between. CDR3 protein: CASSETGSEQFF. The CDR3 DNA sequence: TGCGCCAGCAGTGAGACAGGCAGTGAGCAGTTCTTC.

The chain is built from TRBV7-3 and TRBJ1-1, with 8 bases matching TRBD1. Trimming at V came to 5 bases and at J to 0 bases, leaving 5 bases not matched to a gene. From germline, CDR1 is SGHTA and CDR2 FQGTGA. The CDR3 runs to 15 residues. The CDR3 bases are TGTGCCAGCAGCATGGACAGGGTGATGAACACTGAAGCTTTCTTT. Translation gives CASSMDRVMNTEAFF.

The rearrangement uses TRBV5-5 and TRBJ2-5; TRBD1 matches at 10 bases. TRBJ2-7 matches the DNA end more closely, so the J call is doubtful. The CDR3 is made up of 15 amino acids. Germline V gene lookup returns CDR1 SGHKS and CDR2 YYEKEE (reference sequence). CDR3 in DNA: TGTGCCAGCAGCCCGAGACAGGGGGCGTCCTACGAGCAGTACTTC. As protein: CASSPRQGASYEQYF.

The chain has TRBV9 and TRBJ2-1; TRBD2 might be the D (5 bases). Between the trimmed V and J ends, which lost 3 bases and 6 bases, there was a span of 28 bases. CDR1 SGDLS and CDR2 YYNGEE come from the germline V gene. This CDR3 contains 19 residues. The CDR3 DNA is TGTGCCAGCAGCGCCTCCCTTATTAGTGCGTCCGGGGTCCCCAATGAGCAGTTCTTC. The encoded protein is CASSASLISASGVPNEQFF.

The chain employs TRBV19 and TRBJ2-7; 9 positions match TRBD1. J gave up 3 bases and V 3 bases, and 9 bases lay outside the gene matches. This CDR3 spans 16 amino acids. Germline-derived CDR1 and CDR2 are LNHDA and SQIVND (reference sequence). CDR3 protein: CASSIEGTGQYYEQYV. The CDR3 nucleotides are TGTGCCAGTAGTATCGAGGGGACAGGGCAATACTACGAGCAGTACGTC.

The chain carries TRBV7-2 and TRBJ1-1, with D maybe TRBD1 (5 bases). With 7 bases removed from V and 4 bases from J, the gap between germline ends came to 13 bases. There are 13 residues in the CDR3. Germline V gene lookup returns CDR1 SGHTA and CDR2 FQGNSA. The CDR3 DNA reads TGTGCCAGCACCGCGGGGCAGTTCACTGAAGCTTTCTTT. Amino acid sequence: CASTAGQFTEAFF.

The J gene is TRBJ1-2, the V gene TRBV4-1; TRBD1 might be the D (6 bases). Germline lookup yields CDR1 MGHRA and CDR2 YSYEKL. Trimming stripped 0 bases from V and 8 bases from J, with 13 bases between. The CDR3 sequence is 14 residues long. In nucleotides, the CDR3 is TGCGCCAGCAGCCAAGAGCGGGGGGCTGGAGGCTACACCTTC. Encoded protein: CASSQERGAGGYTF.

The chain links TRBV19 to TRBJ1-1; D is unresolved. Trimming cost V 5 bases and J 4 bases, with 11 bases left between them. Germline-derived CDR1 and CDR2 are LNHDA and SQIVND (reference sequence). The CDR3 totals 13 residues. This CDR3 reads CASSDRGGTEAFF. CDR3 nucleotide sequence: TGTGCCAGTAGTGACCGGGGAGGCACTGAAGCTTTCTTT.

The rearrangement uses TRBV6-1 and TRBJ1-1; TRBD1 agrees at 7 bases. The junction had 7 bases not matched to a gene; V was cut back by 5 bases and J by 1 base. The germline gives CDR1 MNHNS, CDR2 SASEGT. This CDR3 comprises 15 residues. CDR3 sequence: CASSSPRTGNTEAFF. CDR3 coding DNA: TGTGCCAGCAGTTCCCCCCGGACAGGGAACACTGAAGCTTTCTTT.

Notes on this clone: The junction and the germline gene differ at one end; a read error may be behind it. The CDR3 loop reads CASSDPNLGQGYF. The CDR3 region has the DNA TGTGCCAGCAGCGATCCAAATTTGGGACAGGGCTACTTT. The rearrangement uses TRBV28 and TRBJ1-6; 9 bases match TRBD1. Germline V gives CDR1 MDHEN, CDR2 SYDVKM. The CDR3 length is 13 residues.

The chain is built from TRBV2 and TRBJ2-3, with TRBD2 matching over 13 bases. Germline V lookup: CDR1 SNHLY, CDR2 FYNNEI. J lost 6 bases, V lost 5 bases, and 8 bases had no gene match. The CDR3 extends over 16 amino acids. The CDR3 here is CASSILAGGPGDTQYF. DNA for the CDR3: TGTGCCAGCAGTATACTAGCGGGAGGGCCTGGGGATACGCAGTATTTT.

The chain employs TRBV7-2 and TRBJ2-3; TRBD2 matches 12 bases. This CDR3 has 15 amino acids. The ends lost 6 bases at V and 6 bases at J; junction bases unmatched: 7. Germline V gene data show CDR1 as SGHTA and CDR2 as FQGNSA. CDR3 loop: CASSLLAGGPDTQYF. CDR3 nucleotides: TGTGCCAGCAGTCTACTAGCGGGAGGCCCCGATACGCAGTATTTT.

The chain is built from TRBV5-4 and TRBJ2-3; TRBD2 aligns across 13 bases. V lost 2 bases, J lost 5 bases, and 5 bases stayed unmatched. The CDR3 runs 16 residues. Germline CDR1 SGHNT, CDR2 YYREEE (reference sequence). This CDR3 is CASSFGLAGVGDTQYF. In DNA, the CDR3 is TGTGCCAGCAGCTTCGGACTAGCGGGAGTAGGAGATACGCAGTATTTT.

The J gene is TRBJ1-2, the V gene TRBV25-1, with D perhaps matching TRBD1 (5 bases). Germline CDR1 and CDR2: MGHDK and SYGVNS. V was clipped by 6 bases and J by 2 bases, with 16 bases between them. CDR3 size: 15 residues. In DNA, the CDR3 is TGTGCCAGCAGCGTTTCGGGGGAGCTCAACTATGGCTACACCTTC. The encoded protein is CASSVSGELNYGYTF.

The rearrangement links TRBV2 to TRBJ2-1; a possible D gene is TRBD2 (6 bases). Germline loops: CDR1 SNHLY, CDR2 FYNNEI. The CDR3 contains 16 residues. Trimming removed 7 bases at V and 2 bases at J, with 18 bases between. The CDR3 loop reads CASKPISSAAYNEQFF. CDR3 in DNA: TGTGCCAGCAAGCCCATCTCTAGCGCAGCCTACAATGAGCAGTTCTTC.

The V call is TRBV19, the J call TRBJ2-3; D call uncertain. Between the trimmed V and J ends, which lost 1 base and 2 bases, there was a span of 10 bases. Per the germline V gene, CDR1 is LNHDA and CDR2 is SQIVND (reference sequence). This CDR3 is built from 15 residues. As DNA, the CDR3 is TGTGCCAGTAGTATAGGTCGGCGGCTCACAGATACGCAGTATTTT. Its protein is CASSIGRRLTDTQYF.